The text below deals with one T cell receptor (beta chain). The CDR3 runs to 15 residues. Trimming cost V 5 bases and J 4 bases; bases outside gene matches: 10. CDR1 SGHVS and CDR2 FNYEAQ come from the germline V gene. This record comes from a study of T cell changes during pregnancy in multiple sclerosis. Profiled with immunoSEQ multiplex PCR; TCRdb holds only in-frame clones, not every one. The table lists about 44,000 clones, around 96% of them singletons. The sequence derives from a female donor with multiple sclerosis, enrolled in a pregnancy study. The chain has TRBV7-6 and TRBJ2-7; TRBD2 matches 8 bases. The sequenced sample was peripheral blood, obtained in the second trimester of pregnancy. The CDR3 nucleotides read TGTGCCAGCAGCCCTCTCGGGGGGGCCAGTTACGAGCAGTACTTC. Its translation: CASSPLGGASYEQYF.